Listed below are T cell receptor beta chains from one sample, sequenced in a study of PD-L1 blockade in urothelial cancer. Repertoires were generated with immunoSEQ multiplex PCR, while TCRdb's copy carries only in-frame clones and drops some. The sample shows tens of thousands of clones, 65% to 85% of them seen only once. The sequenced sample was PBMCs, obtained around atezolizumab (anti-PD-L1) treatment. Every receptor here comes from a woman aged 70-85 years with urothelial cancer. The CDR3 runs from the conserved cysteine through the conserved F or W. Each record gives: V gene, D gene, clone size, J gene, CDR3 DNA, CDR3 protein. A D gene is named only where the DNA matches it firmly. The size field is filled for only some rows; it gives once, few, many or a size class.

v_gene: TRBV6-1; d_gene: NA; abundance: NA; j_gene: TRBJ2-1; CDR3nt: TGTGCCAGCAGTGATTTAGGCGGGCCCTACAATGAGCAGTTCTTC; CDR3aa: CASSDLGGPYNEQFF
v_gene: TRBV18; d_gene: TRBD1; abundance: NA; j_gene: TRBJ1-6; CDR3nt: TGTGCCAGCTCACCTTCGACAGGGATAGTACCCCTCCACTTT; CDR3aa: CASSPSTGIVPLHF
v_gene: TRBV7-3; d_gene: TRBD2; abundance: once; j_gene: TRBJ2-2; CDR3nt: TGTGCCAGCACCCCCGGGGGAGCGGGAAACACCGGGGAGCTGTTTTTT; CDR3aa: CASTPGGAGNTGELFF
v_gene: TRBV10-3; d_gene: TRBD2; abundance: NA; j_gene: TRBJ2-2; CDR3nt: TGTGCCATCAGTGGGCTAGCGGGGGGAGCGAACACCGGGGAGCTGTTTTTT; CDR3aa: CAISGLAGGANTGELFF
v_gene: TRBV5-5; d_gene: TRBD1; abundance: NA; j_gene: TRBJ1-2; CDR3nt: TGTGCCAGCAGCTTGGCGGGAAGGGGGCTGGCTAACTATGGCTACACCTTC; CDR3aa: CASSLAGRGLANYGYTF
v_gene: TRBV6-6; d_gene: NA; abundance: NA; j_gene: TRBJ2-1; CDR3nt: TGTGCCAGCAGTCCGGGGTATGAGCAGTTCTTC; CDR3aa: CASSPGYEQFF
v_gene: TRBV5-1; d_gene: NA; abundance: NA; j_gene: TRBJ2-7; CDR3nt: TGCGCCAGCAGTTTTGACAGCTACGAGCAGTACTTC; CDR3aa: CASSFDSYEQYF
v_gene: TRBV19; d_gene: NA; abundance: NA; j_gene: TRBJ2-1; CDR3nt: TGTGCCAGTAGTTTTGGGGCCTCCTACAATGAGCAGTTCTTC; CDR3aa: CASSFGASYNEQFF
v_gene: TRBV12-5; d_gene: TRBD1; abundance: NA; j_gene: TRBJ1-1; CDR3nt: TGTGCTAGTGCCAGGGGGGAGAACACTGAAGCTTTCTTT; CDR3aa: CASARGENTEAFF
v_gene: TRBV4-3; d_gene: TRBD1; abundance: NA; j_gene: TRBJ1-1; CDR3nt: TGCGCCAGCAGCCAAGATAGCCTAAGGGGGCTTAACACTGAAGCTTTCTTT; CDR3aa: CASSQDSLRGLNTEAFF
v_gene: TRBV5-6; d_gene: TRBD1; abundance: NA; j_gene: TRBJ2-1; CDR3nt: TGTGCCAGCAGCTTCGGGACAGGGACGTACAATGAGCAGTTCTTC; CDR3aa: CASSFGTGTYNEQFF
v_gene: TRBV10-3; d_gene: NA; abundance: NA; j_gene: TRBJ1-1; CDR3nt: TGTGCCATCAGAAGCGCTGCGAGCCTTGAAGCTTTCTTT; CDR3aa: CAIRSAASLEAFF
v_gene: TRBV4-1; d_gene: TRBD2; abundance: few; j_gene: TRBJ2-7; CDR3nt: TGCGCCAGCAGCCCCAGGACCGCGCCGGGACTAGCGGACACTTACGAGCAGTACTTC; CDR3aa: CASSPRTAPGLADTYEQYF